The T cell receptor (beta chain) described here comes from a study of cytomegalovirus exposure and HLA in healthy donors. Study observations and caveats: Some public TCRs appeared in many individuals, while most sequences were rare. Versus the roughly 700-donor mean, an Asian-associated ancestry cluster reportedly showed fewer N-insertions in a later analysis.

This clone turned up a few times. The antigen is unknown. CDR1 MNHEY and CDR2 SVGAGI come from the germline V gene. The V segment lost 8 bases and the J segment 2 bases; nucleotides outside the gene matches: 9. The CDR3 is 14 amino acids. 13 Jbeta primers and 60 Vbeta primers were used for the PCR. Here immunoSEQ multiplex PCR was the method, and the copy in TCRdb shows in-frame clones only, minus some. The sample includes roughly 200,000 clones, roughly 10% of them seen just once. The rearrangement links TRBV6-5 to TRBJ2-7, with TRBD2 matching over 7 bases. The receptor comes from a woman in her 30s in good health and CMV-seropositive. Input material: PBMCs. The chain's CDR3 is CASGLAGVPYEQYF. The DNA of the CDR3 is TGTGCCAGCGGTTTGGCGGGGGTCCCCTACGAGCAGTACTTC.